The rows below give T cell receptor beta chains drawn from one sample of a study of CD8+ T cells in alopecia areata. Libraries were prepared by immunoSEQ multiplex PCR; TCRdb keeps only in-frame clonotypes and omits some of them. This sample yields over 100,000 clones, of which approximately 49% are seen a single time; around 19% belongs to the top ten. Material: CD8+ T cells sorted from blood, obtained at week 0. All receptors derive from a human donor with alopecia areata. CDR3s include the opening cysteine and the closing phenylalanine or tryptophan. The order of the fields is clone size, D gene, J gene, V gene, CDR3 protein, CDR3 DNA. The D gene is left open where the match is weak. Where a row states a size, it is once, few, many or the class of an expanded clone; other rows omit it.

>few|NA|TRBJ2-2|TRBV29-1
CSVEEGGENTGELFF
TGCAGCGTTGAAGAAGGAGGGGAAAACACCGGGGAGCTGTTTTTT
>few|NA|TRBJ2-6|TRBV4-3
CASSPPERGANVLTF
TGCGCCAGCAGCCCCCCGGAGCGTGGGGCCAACGTCCTGACTTTC
>NA|NA|TRBJ1-5|TRBV19
CATFAGYSNQPQHF
TGTGCCACCTTCGCCGGGTATAGCAATCAGCCCCAGCATTTT
>NA|TRBD1|TRBJ2-3|TRBV6-1
CASSLGTGAPDTQYF
TGTGCCAGCAGCTTGGGGACAGGGGCTCCAGATACGCAGTATTTT
>NA|NA|TRBJ2-1|TRBV30
CAWSWDTFGDNEQFF
TGTGCCTGGAGTTGGGACACCTTCGGGGACAATGAGCAGTTCTTC
>few|NA|TRBJ2-2|TRBV14
CASSEEAWTGELFF
TGTGCCAGCAGCGAAGAGGCTTGGACCGGGGAGCTGTTTTTT
>NA|NA|TRBJ2-1|TRBV30
CAWSVPPFSRDTPYNEQFF
TGTGCCTGGAGTGTTCCCCCCTTTTCCCGGGACACTCCCTACAATGAGCAGTTCTTC
>once|TRBD2|TRBJ2-1|TRBV5-6
CASSLVAGVHNEQFF
TGTGCCAGCAGCTTGGTAGCGGGGGTCCACAATGAGCAGTTCTTC
>NA|NA|TRBJ2-7|TRBV13
CASSPRDYEQYF
TGTGCCAGCAGCCCGAGGGACTACGAGCAGTACTTC
>NA|TRBD2|TRBJ2-5|TRBV5-1
CASSAWTSGGQETQYF
TGCGCCAGCAGCGCCTGGACTAGCGGGGGTCAAGAGACCCAGTACTTC
>NA|NA|TRBJ1-2|TRBV30
CAWSHSGVGHGYTF
TGTGCCTGGAGCCATAGCGGGGTCGGGCATGGCTACACCTTC
>few|NA|TRBJ1-1|TRBV27
CASSTAPNTEAFF
TGTGCCAGCAGTACAGCACCGAACACTGAAGCTTTCTTT
>NA|NA|TRBJ1-6|TRBV19
CATRDESSYNSPLHF
TGTGCCACCAGAGATGAGAGCTCCTATAATTCACCCCTCCACTTT
>NA|NA|TRBJ1-2|TRBV7-9
CASSPGDAESSSYTF
TGTGCCAGCAGCCCCGGGGACGCAGAATCGAGTAGCTACACCTTC
>NA|NA|TRBJ2-7|TRBV7-7
CASSLRAGPYEQYF
TGTGCTAGCAGCCTTAGGGCAGGCCCCTACGAGCAGTACTTC
>NA|TRBD1|TRBJ2-7|TRBV5-1
CASGDSLYEQYF
TGCGCCAGCGGGGACAGCCTCTACGAGCAGTACTTC
>NA|NA|TRBJ2-5|TRBV15
CATSSRRDSQETQYF
TGTGCCACCAGCAGCCGGAGGGATAGCCAAGAGACCCAGTACTTC
>NA|NA|TRBJ1-2|TRBV29-1
CSVEGVSAGGYTF
TGCAGCGTTGAAGGAGTTTCGGCGGGTGGCTACACCTTC
>few|TRBD1|TRBJ2-3|TRBV7-9
CASSPDTGQPYF
TGTGCCAGCAGCCCAGATACGGGACAGCCGTATTTT
>once|NA|TRBJ1-2|TRBV30
CAWDRVWYGYTF
TGTGCCTGGGACCGGGTGTGGTATGGCTACACCTTC
>NA|NA|TRBJ1-2|TRBV30
CAWIGMGSSSYGYTF
TGTGCCTGGATCGGGATGGGGAGTTCTAGCTATGGCTACACCTTC
>NA|NA|TRBJ2-1|TRBV18
CASSPPSPESRFYNEQFF
TGTGCCAGCTCACCACCTTCCCCGGAATCCCGATTTTACAATGAGCAGTTCTTC
>few|NA|TRBJ2-7|TRBV29-1
CSVEEPQGIENEQYF
TGCAGCGTTGAAGAACCTCAGGGGATCGAAAACGAGCAGTACTTC
>few|NA|TRBJ2-2|TRBV29-1
CSVVSGAHTGELFF
TGCAGCGTTGTTTCAGGGGCTCACACCGGGGAGCTGTTTTTT
>NA|NA|TRBJ1-2|TRBV4-2
CASSQEDTQTYGYTF
TGTGCCAGCAGCCAAGAAGACACACAGACCTATGGCTACACCTTC
>NA|NA|TRBJ2-2|TRBV5-6
CASGTRGDTGELFF
TGTGCCAGCGGAACCAGGGGTGACACCGGGGAGCTGTTTTTT
>NA|TRBD1|TRBJ1-1|TRBV6-5
CASSSTTGRGRTEAFF
TGTGCCAGCAGTTCAACGACAGGGCGGGGGAGGACTGAAGCTTTCTTT
>NA|NA|TRBJ2-7|TRBV2
CASSEVETGSSYEQYF
TGTGCCAGCAGTGAAGTGGAGACAGGTAGCTCCTACGAGCAGTACTTC
>NA|NA|TRBJ1-1|TRBV25-1
CASSELGVSNTEAFF
TGTGCCAGCAGTGAATTGGGGGTCTCCAACACTGAAGCTTTCTTT
>once|NA|TRBJ1-1|TRBV5-4
CASSLGQGSNTEAFF
TGTGCCAGCAGCTTAGGGCAGGGCTCGAACACTGAAGCTTTCTTT
>few|TRBD1|TRBJ1-5|TRBV2
CASSEGQGMVQPQHF
TGTGCCAGCAGTGAGGGACAGGGGATGGTTCAGCCCCAGCATTTT
>many|TRBD1|TRBJ2-2|TRBV11-2
CASRKWGQGAAKYTGELFF
TGTGCCAGCAGAAAATGGGGACAGGGGGCAGCGAAGTACACCGGGGAGCTGTTTTTT
>NA|TRBD1|TRBJ2-5|TRBV30
CAWSRLGTGKETQYF
TGTGCCTGGAGTCGACTCGGGACAGGAAAAGAGACCCAGTACTTC
>NA|NA|TRBJ1-1|TRBV19
CASSIDSTEAFF
TGTGCCAGTAGTATAGATAGCACTGAAGCTTTCTTT
>few|TRBD2|TRBJ2-5|TRBV6-6
CASSYSIAGGETQYF
TGTGCCAGCAGTTACTCGATAGCGGGGGGAGAGACCCAGTACTTC
>NA|NA|TRBJ1-1|TRBV13
CASSLAEWGNTEAFF
TGTGCCAGCAGCTTAGCGGAGTGGGGGAACACTGAAGCTTTCTTT
>NA|NA|TRBJ1-2|TRBV9
CASRGTSPNYGYTF
TGTGCCAGCCGAGGAACGAGCCCTAACTATGGCTACACCTTC
>NA|NA|TRBJ2-7|TRBV6-5
CASSSGTAGVYEQYF
TGTGCCAGCAGTTCCGGGACAGCGGGAGTCTACGAGCAGTACTTC
>few|NA|TRBJ1-2|TRBV30
CAWSDWNYGYTF
TGTGCCTGGAGTGACTGGAACTATGGCTACACCTTC
>NA|NA|TRBJ2-3|TRBV9
CASSPTRQASTDTQYF
TGTGCCAGCAGCCCGACTCGACAGGCGAGCACAGATACGCAGTATTTT
>NA|NA|TRBJ2-7|TRBV30
CAWSASPGSSYEQYF
TGTGCCTGGAGCGCCTCCCCCGGCAGTTCCTACGAGCAGTACTTC
>NA|TRBD1|TRBJ2-2|TRBV25-1
CASSEDRPTGELFF
TGTGCCAGCAGTGAGGACAGGCCTACCGGGGAGCTGTTTTTT
>NA|TRBD2|TRBJ2-3|TRBV7-2
CASSYLVAGQGDTQYF
TGTGCCAGCAGCTATCTCGTAGCGGGACAAGGGGATACGCAGTATTTT
>few|NA|TRBJ2-7|TRBV29-1
CSVDPGPGYEQYF
TGCAGCGTTGACCCGGGGCCGGGCTACGAGCAGTACTTC
>NA|NA|TRBJ1-5|TRBV27
CASNKGGPNQPQHF
TGTGCCAGCAACAAGGGGGGTCCCAATCAGCCCCAGCATTTT
>NA|NA|TRBJ2-1|TRBV29-1
CSVEQGPPNEQFF
TGCAGCGTCGAACAGGGACCCCCCAATGAGCAGTTCTTC
>NA|TRBD2|TRBJ2-5|TRBV4-3
CASSQDPGGGAETQYF
TGCGCCAGCAGCCAAGATCCGGGAGGGGGGGCCGAGACCCAGTACTTC
>few|NA|TRBJ2-7|TRBV19
CASSILRGTNYEQYF
TGTGCCAGTAGTATCCTCAGGGGCACCAACTACGAGCAGTACTTC
>NA|TRBD1|TRBJ2-2|TRBV5-1
CASRRPTGLANTGELFF
TGCGCCAGCAGACGACCGACAGGGCTCGCGAACACCGGGGAGCTGTTTTTT
>few|TRBD1|TRBJ1-6|TRBV14
CASSPHRDRVSPLHF
TGTGCCAGCAGCCCGCACCGGGACAGGGTTTCACCCCTCCACTTT
>few|NA|TRBJ1-1|TRBV4-3
CASSQEFQVMNTEAFF
TGCGCCAGCAGCCAAGAGTTTCAGGTTATGAACACTGAAGCTTTCTTT
>once|NA|TRBJ2-3|TRBV13
CASSLNGGRTDTQYF
TGTGCCAGCAGCTTGAACGGGGGGCGCACAGATACGCAGTATTTT
>NA|NA|TRBJ2-5|TRBV13
CASSDSGTQYF
TGTGCCAGCAGCGATAGCGGGACCCAGTACTTC
>NA|TRBD2|TRBJ2-1|TRBV11-2
CASSLLSGLAGVNEQFF
TGTGCCAGCAGCTTACTGTCAGGACTAGCGGGGGTGAATGAGCAGTTCTTC
>NA|TRBD1|TRBJ2-5|TRBV29-1
CSGGDRGGETQYF
TGCAGCGGCGGGGACAGGGGAGGAGAGACCCAGTACTTC
>NA|NA|TRBJ2-3|TRBV7-9
CASIPPGAWQSTDTQYF
TGTGCCAGCATCCCGCCTGGGGCGTGGCAGAGCACAGATACGCAGTATTTT